One sample yielded the 20 T cell receptor beta chains listed below, sequenced in a study of T cells after yellow fever vaccination. MiXCR, run by TCRdb on the 5' RACE reads, gives a single entry per CDR3 protein. The data show 300,000 to 350,000 distinct CDR3 sequences, with roughly a tenth seen just once and approximately 3.3% held by the top ten. The input for sequencing was CD4+ T cells sorted from PBMCs, taken 45 days after the yellow fever booster vaccination. The receptor set was obtained from a man aged 18 to 29 who received the YFV17D yellow fever vaccine.

This clonotype was counted a few times. This may be a read error, as it is one base from a much larger clone. The chain carries TRBV6-2 or TRBV6-3 and TRBJ2-2; no clear D. Germline CDR1 MNHEY, CDR2 SVGEGT. The CDR3 totals 12 residues. V was cut by 4 bases and J by 6 bases, with 6 bases left in between. In DNA, the CDR3 is TGTGCCAGCAGTTTCCTGCCCGGGGAGCTGTTTTTT. Translating gives CASSFLPGELFF.

This clonotype has just a few counts. This chain uses TRBV5-1 with TRBJ2-5; 10 bases agree with TRBD1. This CDR3 is 15 amino acids long. J was trimmed by 5 bases and V by 3 bases; bases with no gene match: 7. The germline V gene encodes CDR1 SGHRS and CDR2 YFSETQ. DNA of the CDR3: TGCGCCAGCAGCTCCGGGACAGGGGCTTGGGAGACCCAGTACTTC. The encoded protein is CASSSGTGAWETQYF.

The chain joins TRBV7-2 to TRBJ2-7, with D perhaps being TRBD1 or TRBD2 (5 bases each). Per germline, CDR1 SGHTA and CDR2 FQGNSA. This CDR3 region has 16 residues. V lost 5 bases to trimming and J lost 3 bases, with 20 bases between them. Here the CDR3 DNA reads TGTGCCAGCAGCCTCCGATACCTCCGGGACCACTACGAGCAGTACTTC. Its protein product is CASSLRYLRDHYEQYF.

The chain is built from TRBV5-6 and TRBJ2-1; D is ambiguous. With 2 bases removed from V and 6 bases from J, the gap between germline ends came to 12 bases. CDR1 is SGHDT and CDR2 is YYEEEE in the germline V gene. The CDR3 spans 14 residues. This CDR3 reads CASSFLDGTNEQFF. DNA of the CDR3: TGTGCCAGCAGCTTTCTGGACGGTACCAATGAGCAGTTCTTC.

The table lists this clonotype with a few counts. The chain couples TRBV7-9 to TRBJ1-5; TRBD1 might be the D (5 bases). The CDR3 spans 13 residues. V lost 4 bases to trimming and J lost 6 bases, with 10 bases between them. Germline lookup yields CDR1 SEHNR and CDR2 FQNEAQ (reference sequence). CDR3 residues: CASSSWGGQPQHF. In nucleotides, the CDR3 is TGTGCCAGCAGCTCCTGGGGGGGTCAGCCCCAGCATTTT.

This clonotype was counted many times. DNA of the CDR3: TGTGCCAGCAGCTTACAGGGAGAAAAACTGTTTTTT. It specifies CASSLQGEKLFF. This chain connects TRBV7-9 to TRBJ1-4, with a possible D match to TRBD1 (5 bases). Deletions cut 2 bases from V and 8 bases from J, with 6 bases between. This CDR3 is 12 amino acids long. The V gene's germline CDR1 is SEHNR and CDR2 FQNEAQ (reference sequence).

This clonotype was recorded a few times. V gene TRBV11-1 combines with J gene TRBJ2-7; TRBD2 aligns across 7 bases. The V gene end was trimmed by 2 bases and the J gene end by 1 base; junction bases not matched to a gene: 5. The germline gives CDR1 SGHAT, CDR2 FQDESV (reference sequence). The CDR3 contains 15 residues. This chain's CDR3 is CASSLMERGSYEQYV. In nucleotides, the CDR3 is TGTGCCAGCAGCTTAATGGAGCGGGGTTCCTACGAGCAGTACGTC.

The chain carries TRBV20-1 and TRBJ2-3; a possible D gene is TRBD1 (6 bases). The CDR3 runs to 14 residues. The germline V and J ends were trimmed by 2 bases and 6 bases, with 15 bases remaining between them. Germline values: CDR1 DFQATT, CDR2 SNEGSKA (reference sequence). The CDR3 spells CSARILRGSDTQYF. Here the CDR3 DNA reads TGCAGTGCTAGAATTCTGAGGGGGTCCGATACGCAGTATTTT.

V and J are TRBV5-4 and TRBJ1-2, with D unclear. Trimming took off 2 bases at V and 4 bases at J, with 12 bases between the two ends. The CDR3 is 14 amino acids. Per the germline V gene, CDR1 is SGHNT and CDR2 is YYREEE (reference sequence). This chain's CDR3 is CASSFPSPPYGYTF. DNA for the CDR3: TGTGCCAGCAGCTTTCCCTCCCCGCCCTATGGCTACACCTTC. Full variable domain (missing parts from reference TRBV5-4 and TRBJ1-2): ETGVTQSPTHLIKTRGQQVTLRCSSQSGHNTVSWYQQALGQGPQFIFQYYREEENGRGNFPPRFSGLQFPNYSSELNVNALELDDSALYLCASSFPSPPYGYTFGSGTRLTVV.

This clonotype occurred a few times. The CDR3 coding sequence is TGTGCCAGCGTCCCCGGGACCTCTGGGGCCAACGTCCTGACTTTC. This sequence encodes CASVPGTSGANVLTF. The genes are TRBV2 and TRBJ2-6; D assignment may be TRBD1 or TRBD2 (5 bases each). CDR3 length equals 15 residues. Trimming took off 8 bases at V and 0 bases at J, with 11 bases between the two ends. Germline CDR1 is SNHLY and CDR2 is FYNNEI.

Only a few counts were recorded for this clonotype. The chain combines TRBV7-2 with TRBJ1-2; D is perhaps TRBD1 (5 bases). This CDR3 spans 14 amino acids. Germline V lookup: CDR1 SGHTA, CDR2 FQGNSA. V lost 6 bases and J 8 bases, leaving 19 bases between the germline ends. The CDR3 region has the DNA TGTGCCAGCAGTCCAAACTCCTACAGGACGGGCTACACCTTC. The encoded protein is CASSPNSYRTGYTF. The variable domain in full, with the rest retrieved from reference TRBV7-2 and TRBJ1-2, is GAGVSQSPSNKVTEKGKDVELRCDPISGHTALYWYRQSLGQGLEFLIYFQGNSAPDKSGLPSDRFSAERTGGSVSTLTIQRTQQEDSAVYLCASSPNSYRTGYTFGSGTRLTVV.

This clonotype was observed a handful of times. This chain connects TRBV5-1 to TRBJ1-2; D not resolved. There are 13 residues in the CDR3. Germline loops: CDR1 SGHRS, CDR2 YFSETQ. Trimming removed 4 bases at V and 8 bases at J, with 15 bases between. CDR3 amino acids: CASSPDGTRGYTF. The DNA for the CDR3 is TGCGCCAGCAGCCCGGACGGAACACGGGGCTACACCTTC.

The table lists this clonotype with a few counts. The genes are TRBV19 and TRBJ2-3; D possibly corresponds to TRBD1 (6 bases). Germline assignment: CDR1 LNHDA and CDR2 SQIVND (reference sequence). With 4 bases removed from V and 1 base from J, the gap between germline ends came to 9 bases. The CDR3 sequence is 14 residues long. In DNA, the CDR3 is TGTGCCAGTAGTACCCGACAGGGCACAGATACGCAGTATTTT. Residues: CASSTRQGTDTQYF.

The V call is TRBV6-6, the J call TRBJ2-2; D ambiguous. V was shortened by 5 bases and J by 3 bases, with 13 bases between the two germline ends. The CDR3 runs 15 residues. Germline loops: CDR1 MNHNY, CDR2 SVGAGI (reference sequence). The CDR3 nucleotides are TGTGCCAGCAGTAACGGTGGGCCTGACACCGGGGAGCTGTTTTTT. Its protein product is CASSNGGPDTGELFF.

This clonotype was recorded only once. The rearrangement links TRBV5-4 to TRBJ2-3; 7 bases align to TRBD1. Germline V gene sequence: CDR1 SGHNT, CDR2 YYREEE (reference sequence). The CDR3 covers 14 residues. The V and J ends lost 5 bases and 6 bases, in that order; junction bases with no gene match: 9. CDR3 residues: CASSLGGSRDTQYF. DNA for the CDR3: TGTGCCAGCAGTCTAGGGGGCTCGCGGGATACGCAGTATTTT.

Worth noting for this clonotype: An end of the junction does not agree with germline; a read error may underlie this. CDR3 sequence reads: CASSYSAQGSRDTQYF. Here the CDR3 DNA reads TGTGCCAGCAGTTACTCTGCTCAGGGAAGCAGAGATACGCAGTATTTT. The rearrangement uses TRBV6-5 and TRBJ2-3, with a tentative D call TRBD1 (5 bases). CDR1 and CDR2 (germline): MNHEY, SVGAGI. The CDR3 is 16 amino acids.

This clonotype was detected only a few times. V usage is TRBV7-2 and J usage is TRBJ1-2, with no clear D. Germline V gives CDR1 SGHTA, CDR2 FQGNSA. Deletions cut 5 bases from V and 4 bases from J, with 11 bases between. This CDR3 spans 13 amino acids. The CDR3 DNA is TGTGCCAGCAGCCAATGGGCCTCCTATGGCTACACCTTC. It specifies CASSQWASYGYTF. The complete variable domain, with remaining parts taken from reference TRBV7-2 and TRBJ1-2, reads GAGVSQSPSNKVTEKGKDVELRCDPISGHTALYWYRQSLGQGLEFLIYFQGNSAPDKSGLPSDRFSAERTGGSVSTLTIQRTQQEDSAVYLCASSQWASYGYTFGSGTRLTVV.

This clonotype was recorded at least ten times. The chain combines TRBV4-3 with TRBJ1-2, with D possibly being TRBD1 (6 bases). The CDR3 sequence is 15 residues long. CDR1 and CDR2 (germline): LGHNA, YSLEER. The V gene lost 0 bases and the J gene lost 8 bases, with 16 bases spanning the gap. The CDR3 spells CASSQDRQGREGYTF. The CDR3, as DNA: TGCGCCAGCAGCCAAGATCGTCAGGGGCGCGAAGGCTACACCTTC.

The rearrangement uses TRBV4-2 and TRBJ2-1, with 15 bases identical to TRBD2. J gave up 8 bases and V 0 bases, and 11 bases lay outside the gene matches. The CDR3 runs 19 residues. Per the germline V gene, CDR1 is LGHNA and CDR2 is YNFKEQ. The CDR3 DNA reads as TGTGCCAGCAGCCAAGAGGTATTCGGGACTAGCGGGGGGCGAGATGAGCAGTTCTTC. Translation: CASSQEVFGTSGGRDEQFF.

The gene calls are TRBV4-2 and TRBJ2-4; D is ambiguous. This CDR3 is 16 amino acids long. The V end lost 1 base, the J end lost 2 bases, and 12 bases lay between the germline ends. Germline V CDR1 and CDR2: LGHNA, YNFKEQ. In DNA, the CDR3 is TGTGCCAGCAGCCAAGGCCCCGCAGGCCCCAAAAACATTCAGTACTTC. Translated: CASSQGPAGPKNIQYF.